Listed below are T cell receptor beta chains from one sample, sequenced in a study of shared clonotypes between healthy human individuals. Clones were read by immunoSEQ multiplex PCR, and TCRdb kept only the in-frame ones, dropping some. Among some 1,100,000 clones listed, roughly 74% were seen once. The sequencing sample was made of memory CD4+ T cells from PBMCs. Receptor source: a man between 18 and 29 years old in good health. Some clones in this sample may be carry-over from other donors' samples. Both conserved end residues are part of each CDR3. D genes are given only for firm matches. A clone size is listed for some rows: how often the clone was seen (once, few, many), or a class if it is expanded.

>TRBD2|.|TRBJ2-3|TRBV5-6
TGTGCCAGCAGCTTGTTAGAAAGCGGGAGTGCAGATACGCAGTATTTT
CASSLLESGSADTQYF
>TRBD2|.|TRBJ2-1|TRBV7-2
TGTGCCAGCAGCTTAGTGGTGAGTAGCGGGAGCGCCACCAATGAGCAGTTCTTC
CASSLVVSSGSATNEQFF
>TRBD1|.|TRBJ2-3|TRBV29-1
TGCAGCGTTGAAGGTTACAGGGGGCCTGGAGATACGCAGTATTTT
CSVEGYRGPGDTQYF
>TRBD2|.|TRBJ2-5|TRBV6-1
TGTGCCAGCAGAACTAGCGGGATCCAAGAGACCCAGTACTTC
CASRTSGIQETQYF
>TRBD2|.|TRBJ2-3|TRBV12-5
TGTGCTAGTGGTTTGGGACTAGCGGGAGATACGCAGTATTTT
CASGLGLAGDTQYF
>.|.|TRBJ2-5|TRBV29-1
TGCAGCGTTGAAGACAGCCAAGAGACCCAGTACTTC
CSVEDSQETQYF
>TRBD1|.|TRBJ2-3|TRBV2
TGTGCCAGCAGTTGGGTGCCCGGGACAGGGATGAGAAGAGATACGCAGTATTTT
CASSWVPGTGMRRDTQYF
>.|.|TRBJ2-1|TRBV30
TGTGCCTGGAGTTTGAGGTTCGATGAGCAGTTCTTC
CAWSLRFDEQFF
>.|.|TRBJ1-2|TRBV27
TGTGCCAGCAGTTCAGTCCGGGCATCCTATGGCTACACCTTC
CASSSVRASYGYTF
>TRBD2|few|TRBJ2-7|TRBV5-1
TGCGCCAGCAGGGAGCGGGAGTACGAGCAGTACTTC
CASREREYEQYF
>.|.|TRBJ1-4|TRBV28
.
CASRAWAGGSIRPFF
>.|few|TRBJ1-1|TRBV28
TGTGCCAGCAGTTTAGCGACGTTTCCTGAAGCTTTCTTT
CASSLATFPEAFF
>.|.|TRBJ2-7|TRBV6-5
TGTGCCAGCAGTTACCTGGGAATTTCCGAGCAGTACTTC
CASSYLGISEQYF
>.|few|TRBJ1-2|TRBV29-1
TGCAGCGAAAGACGGGATGTTAACTATGGCTACACCTTC
CSERRDVNYGYTF
>.|.|TRBJ1-2|TRBV28
TGTGCCAGCAGTTTAGCCCCAGCTGCCTATGGCTACACCTTC
CASSLAPAAYGYTF
>TRBD2|.|TRBJ2-2|TRBV15
TGTGCCACCAGTCATAGCGGGAGTGCCCGGGAGCTGTTTTTT
CATSHSGSARELFF
>.|.|TRBJ2-2|TRBV7-9
TGTGCCAGCAGCTTAGCTAGCTCCTGGACCGGGGAGCTGTTTTTT
CASSLASSWTGELFF
>.|few|TRBJ2-7|TRBV18
TGTGCCAGCTCACCCGCCGGGCCTATGAGCTCCTACGAGCAGTACTTC
CASSPAGPMSSYEQYF
>.|.|TRBJ2-7|TRBV11-1
TGTGCCAGCAGCACCGGGGGGCGCGGGAGCTCCTACGAGCAGTACTTC
CASSTGGRGSSYEQYF
>TRBD1|.|TRBJ1-1|TRBV6-1
TGTGCCAGCAAAGGACAGGGGGTCACTGAAGCTTTCTTT
CASKGQGVTEAFF
>.|.|TRBJ2-7|TRBV19
TGTGCCAGTAGTATAAGCGGAGGAATTACCTACGAGCAGTACTTC
CASSISGGITYEQYF
>.|.|TRBJ1-1|TRBV2
TGTGCCAGCAGTGAAGAGAGGGCCACTGAAGCTTTCTTT
CASSEERATEAFF
>TRBD1|many|TRBJ1-4|TRBV28
TGTGCCAGCAGTTTAGGATTTTGGACAGGGGCGGAAAAACTGTTTTTT
CASSLGFWTGAEKLFF
>.|.|TRBJ1-1|TRBV11-2
TGTGCCAGCAGCTCTACCCTCCGGCAGGCTGAAGCTTTCTTT
CASSSTLRQAEAFF
>TRBD2|.|TRBJ2-7|TRBV4-1
TGCGCCAGCAGCCAAGGAATGGGGGGTGGCGGACTAGCGGGAAGGCGCTACGAGCAGTACTTC
CASSQGMGGGGLAGRRYEQYF
>.|.|TRBJ2-3|TRBV10-1
TGCGCCAGCAGTGAGCAGGGCGAGACAGATACGCAGTATTTT
CASSEQGETDTQYF
>.|.|TRBJ1-3|TRBV7-6
TGTGCCAGCAGCTTGGGATCAGGGCGCATCCACTCTGGAAACACCATATATTTT
CASSLGSGRIHSGNTIYF
>.|.|TRBJ2-2|TRBV7-9
TGTGCCAGCAGCCCCCAGGCCGTCACCGGGGAGCTGTTTTTT
CASSPQAVTGELFF
>.|.|TRBJ2-1|TRBV19
TGTGCCAGTAGTATTGGTGGGAGAACGGTCGATGAGCAGTTCTTC
CASSIGGRTVDEQFF
>.|.|TRBJ1-2|TRBV5-1
TGCGCCAGCAGCTTGGCCAATCAGGGGCCGGGGTTCAGCTATGGCTACACCTTC
CASSLANQGPGFSYGYTF
>.|.|TRBJ2-7|TRBV10-1
TGCGCCAGCAGTGAGGGGGGTTCCTACGAGCAGTACTTC
CASSEGGSYEQYF
>TRBD1|.|TRBJ2-7|TRBV28
TGTGCCAGCAGTTTTTGGGACAGGGCGCCCGAGCAGTACTTC
CASSFWDRAPEQYF
>TRBD1|.|TRBJ2-3|TRBV5-1
TGCGCCAGCAAATCCCTAGGTCAGGGGGCAGATACGCAGTATTTT
CASKSLGQGADTQYF
>.|once|TRBJ2-2|TRBV28
TGTGCCAGCAGCTCCCGGAACACCGGGGAGCTGTTTTTT
CASSSRNTGELFF
>TRBD1|.|TRBJ1-2|TRBV28
TGTGCCAGCAGTTTAGCAAAAAAAGGGGGCCCCTATGGCTACACCTTC
CASSLAKKGGPYGYTF
>TRBD2|.|TRBJ2-1|TRBV5-1
TGCGCCAGCAGCTTGCCGCTAGCGGGAGGGCCCGGTGAGCAGTTCTTC
CASSLPLAGGPGEQFF
>TRBD2|.|TRBJ2-3|TRBV7-3
TGTGCCAGCAGCTACGGGACTAGCGGAATCACAGATACGCAGTATTTT
CASSYGTSGITDTQYF
>.|.|TRBJ1-5|TRBV21-1
TGTGCCAGCAGCATTGGCCAGCCCCAGCATTTT
CASSIGQPQHF
>.|.|TRBJ1-1|TRBV2
TGTGCCAGTCGCGGGACATTGAACACTGAAGCTTTCTTT
CASRGTLNTEAFF
>.|.|TRBJ2-2|TRBV11-2
TGTGCCAGCAGCGCAGAACGGACAGTGAACACCGGGGAGCTGTTTTTT
CASSAERTVNTGELFF
>.|.|TRBJ2-2|TRBV11-2
TGTGCCAGCAGCATTACTAGGAACACCGGGGAGCTGTTTTTT
CASSITRNTGELFF
>.|.|TRBJ1-1|TRBV6-1
TGTGCCAGCAGTGGCTCCACCGGGACATGGGCTTTCTTT
CASSGSTGTWAFF
>.|.|TRBJ2-5|TRBV5-1
TGCGCCAGCAGCTTGAAACTTTATATGGGGACGGAGACCCAGTACTTC
CASSLKLYMGTETQYF
>TRBD2|.|TRBJ2-3|TRBV4-3
TGCGCCAGCAGCCAAGAAGGACCGGGCGGGGGAAGGACAGATACGCAGTATTTT
CASSQEGPGGGRTDTQYF
>.|.|TRBJ1-1|TRBV5-1
TGCGCCAGCAGCTTGGGAGGGACGGCGAACACTGAAGCTTTCTTT
CASSLGGTANTEAFF